These T cell receptor beta chains were read from a single sample in a study. TCRdb fed the 5' RACE reads into MiXCR, producing one record per CDR3 protein. The sample records roughly 46,000 distinct CDR3 sequences, about 28% being singletons. Sequencing was done on a sample of naive CD4+ T cells sorted from blood. These receptors originate from a female donor with breast cancer. Each CDR3 is given with its conserved first and last residue. A D gene is named only where the DNA matches it firmly. Rows may omit the clone size; those that give it use once, few, many or a size class.

D,size,J,V,DNA,CDR3
-,-,TRBJ2-3,TRBV4-2,TGTGCCAGCAGCCAAGACTCCCGGCCCCGAGATACGCAGTATTTT,CASSQDSRPRDTQYF
-,-,TRBJ1-3,TRBV9,TGTGCCAGCAGCGTAGGGCCGTTCCCCATCTCTGGAAACACCATATATTTT,CASSVGPFPISGNTIYF
TRBD1,-,TRBJ1-1,TRBV19,TGTGCCAGTAGCCCGCGGACAGGGGGAAACACTGAAGCTTTCTTT,CASSPRTGGNTEAFF
-,-,TRBJ2-4,TRBV12-3/TRBV12-4,TGTGCCAGCAGTCCACAGGGAAACATTCAGTACTTC,CASSPQGNIQYF
TRBD1,few,TRBJ1-5,TRBV10-3,TGTGCCATCAGTGAGTTCAGGGGGCCGGATAGCAATCAGCCCCAGCATTTT,CAISEFRGPDSNQPQHF
TRBD2,-,TRBJ2-1,TRBV5-1,TGCGCCAGCAGCCCAACTAGCGGGGGGCCAAATGAGCAGTTCTTC,CASSPTSGGPNEQFF
TRBD2,few,TRBJ2-1,TRBV4-2,TGTGCCAGCAGTCCCGGGACTAGCGGGAAGGATGAGCAGTTCTTC,CASSPGTSGKDEQFF
-,few,TRBJ2-5,TRBV14,TGTGCCAGCAGCCAAGTTCTAGAGACCCAGTACTTC,CASSQVLETQYF
-,few,TRBJ1-1,TRBV20-1,TGCAGTGCGGTAGGGGATGGGGCTGAAGCTTTCTTT,CSAVGDGAEAFF
TRBD2,-,TRBJ2-3,TRBV9,TGTGCCAGCAGCGTACAAGCGGGGGGGGTAGCAGATACGCAGTATTTT,CASSVQAGGVADTQYF